This T cell receptor beta chain was captured in a study of identical twins. Study-level points and caveats: Within cord blood, abundant beta clonotypes carried fewer insertions, but memory repertoires showed no such trend. Sequences that were out-of-frame, alpha and twin-shared displayed an excess of low generation probability. Analyses of zero insertions could be partly confounded by invariant MAIT and iNKT cells. Excess twin sharing in beta out-of-frame sequences was weaker.

A word on this clonotype: The antigen remains undetermined.

TCRdb re-called the 5' RACE reads through MiXCR, storing one row per CDR3 protein. The data contain approximately 670,000 distinct CDR3 sequences, around 5.7% of them singletons. The specimen was naive T cells sorted from blood. The TCR sequence derives from a man in his late teens or twenties in good health.

CDR3 protein: CSVKTRPAYNEQFF. The CDR3 region has the DNA TGCAGCGTTAAAACTAGGCCAGCCTACAATGAGCAGTTCTTC. This chain connects TRBV29-1 to TRBJ2-1, with a tentative D call TRBD2 (5 bases). Germline loops: CDR1 SQVTM, CDR2 ANQGSEA. The CDR3 covers 14 residues. Between the trimmed V and J ends, which lost 5 bases and 2 bases, there was a span of 13 bases.